These T cell receptor beta chains were read from a single sample in a study of blood T cell repertoires in COVID-19. Using immunoSEQ multiplex PCR, the repertoire was profiled, and TCRdb retains in-frame clones only, with some absent. The data show some 290,000 clones, 86% seen once. Sequencing was done on a sample of peripheral blood. Receptors originate from a woman aged 30 to 39 with COVID-19, enrolled during active disease. Both conserved end residues are part of each CDR3. Fields, in order: V gene, clone size, J gene, D gene, CDR3 protein, CDR3 DNA. A D gene is named only where the DNA matches it firmly. For some rows the clone size is stated as once, few or many, or as a class when expanded; others skip it.

>TRBV30|.|TRBJ1-1|.
CAWSVRLEAFF
TGTGCCTGGAGTGTACGACTTGAAGCTTTCTTT
>TRBV11-2|few|TRBJ1-2|TRBD1
CATSGGQGDGYTF
TGTGCCACCTCGGGGGGACAGGGTGATGGCTACACCTTC
>TRBV5-6|.|TRBJ2-7|.
CASSPVGAGEQYF
TGTGCCAGCAGCCCGGTGGGGGCCGGGGAGCAGTACTTC
>TRBV19|.|TRBJ2-6|.
CASSPTGYGANVLTF
TGTGCCAGTAGCCCCACCGGGTACGGGGCCAACGTCCTGACTTTC
>TRBV27|.|TRBJ2-5|TRBD1
CASSSWTGTKTQYF
TGTGCCAGCAGTTCATGGACAGGGACCAAGACCCAGTACTTC
>TRBV29-1|few|TRBJ1-1|TRBD1
CSGTGSATEAFF
TGCAGCGGGACAGGGTCAGCGACTGAAGCTTTCTTT
>TRBV10-3|.|TRBJ2-1|TRBD2
CAISELAGQFF
TGTGCCATCAGTGAACTAGCGGGGCAGTTCTTC
>TRBV5-6|.|TRBJ1-1|TRBD1
CASIPRGRGTEAFF
TGTGCCAGCATACCTAGGGGGCGCGGCACTGAAGCTTTCTTT
>TRBV21-1|.|TRBJ1-6|.
CASSKRASGTEASPLHF
TGTGCCAGCAGCAAGCGCGCGTCCGGGACAGAAGCATCACCCCTCCACTTT
>TRBV5-1|once|TRBJ2-6|.
CASSAGQTGANVLTF
TGCGCCAGCAGCGCGGGACAGACCGGGGCCAACGTCCTGACTTTC
>TRBV4-1|.|TRBJ2-3|.
CASSLYASGTDTQYF
TGCGCCAGCAGCCTCTACGCCAGCGGCACAGATACGCAGTATTTT
>TRBV5-8|.|TRBJ2-2|.
CASSLDRRTGELFF
TGTGCCAGCAGCTTGGACAGACGTACCGGGGAGCTGTTTTTT
>TRBV24-1|.|TRBJ2-1|.
CATSDGTPGQFF
TGTGCCACCAGTGATGGGACTCCAGGGCAGTTCTTC
>TRBV7-6|once|TRBJ2-7|.
CASSPRSNIYEQYF
TGTGCCAGCAGCCCTCGCAGTAACATCTACGAGCAGTACTTC
>TRBV6-1|.|TRBJ1-2|.
CASSERGPNYGYTF
TGTGCCAGCAGTGAAAGGGGCCCTAACTATGGCTACACCTTC
>TRBV29-1|.|TRBJ1-1|.
CSVLGQNTEAFF
TGCAGCGTTCTAGGACAGAACACTGAAGCTTTCTTT
>TRBV7-7|.|TRBJ1-3|TRBD1
CASSADRGDTIYF
TGTGCCAGCAGCGCCGACAGGGGAGACACCATATATTTT
>TRBV6-5|.|TRBJ1-2|.
CASRTGGIDYGYTF
TGTGCCAGCAGGACGGGAGGGATTGACTATGGCTACACCTTC
>TRBV27|.|TRBJ1-6|.
CASSLTENSPLHF
TGTGCCAGCAGTCTGACGGAGAATTCACCCCTCCACTTT
>TRBV7-8|few|TRBJ1-6|TRBD1
CASSLSYRGDYSPLHF
TGTGCCAGCAGCCTATCTTACAGGGGCGATTATTCACCCCTCCACTTT
>TRBV19|.|TRBJ1-1|.
CASSIDPGREVEAFF
TGTGCCAGTAGTATAGATCCGGGCAGGGAGGTTGAAGCTTTCTTT
>TRBV27|.|TRBJ1-5|.
CASRPGSLGGWPQHF
TGTGCCAGCAGGCCCGGGTCTTTGGGGGGATGGCCCCAGCATTTT
>TRBV13|once|TRBJ1-2|TRBD1
CASVWRDRGQGGYTF
TGTGCCAGCGTTTGGCGGGACAGGGGGCAGGGTGGCTACACCTTC
>TRBV27|.|TRBJ1-2|.
CASTEGGNGGRGYTF
TGTGCCAGCACGGAGGGGGGGAACGGAGGACGGGGCTACACCTTC
>TRBV21-1|.|TRBJ1-1|.
CASRADRTNTEAFF
TGTGCCAGCAGGGCGGACAGGACGAACACTGAAGCTTTCTTT
>TRBV29-1|.|TRBJ2-7|TRBD2
CSVEGGTYEQYF
TGCAGCGTTGAGGGGGGGACCTACGAGCAGTACTTC